The rows below give T cell receptor beta chains drawn from one sample of a study of cytomegalovirus exposure and HLA in healthy donors. Profiling relied on immunoSEQ multiplex PCR, and the TCRdb table lists in-frame clones only, not all of them. The sample comprises under 150,000 clones, 78% of which are singletons, and about 1.5% rests with the top ten. The source material was PBMCs. The receptors were gathered from a woman aged 18-29 years in good health and CMV-seronegative. CDR3s include the opening cysteine and the closing phenylalanine or tryptophan. Size is stated for part of the rows, as once, few or many counts, or as a class when the clone is expanded.

NA | TRBV30 | CAWSVWGGGGPSYNEQFF
once | TRBV10-1 | CASSTGATNTEAFF
few | TRBV6-6 | CASRPGATNTEAFF
few | TRBV18 | CATATSGGETQYF
NA | TRBV14 | CASSPTGRKDEKLFF
NA | TRBV5-4 | CASSLGGDMNTEAFF
NA | TRBV19 | CASRGSWAGYTF
NA | TRBV2 | CASSGSGLSEEKLFF
NA | TRBV29-1 | CSVGGQGLIETQYF
NA | TRBV25-1 | CASSVGQNTEAFF
once | TRBV30 | CAWSVGRTSGKGTHEQFF
NA | TRBV7-8 | CASSLVPRDNYEQYF
NA | TRBV4-1 | CASSRAGTSGSEQYF
once | TRBV7-9 | CSSSVDQGTNEKLFF
NA | TRBV14 | CASSQLGTGSEKLFF
NA | TRBV6-4 | CASRLGTGPNYGYTF
NA | TRBV7-9 | CASSSPSEGYTF
NA | TRBV15 | CATSREGGQGSNEQFF
few | TRBV6-5 | CASRGGTSFSEQYF
NA | TRBV18 | CVSSPGGTSGSTDTQYF
NA | TRBV27 | CASRDRTGYTF
few | TRBV19 | CASSKIVTPGTEAFF
NA | TRBV7-9 | CASSFQAGSSYEQYF